This TCR beta chain was obtained from a study of blood T cell repertoires in COVID-19. Here immunoSEQ multiplex PCR was the method, and the copy in TCRdb shows in-frame clones only, minus some. The data contain 350,000 to 550,000 clones, around 90% of them singletons. CDR1 and CDR2 (germline): SGHDN, FVKESK. The J segment lost 9 bases and the V segment lost 3 bases, leaving 7 bases of the junction unmatched. This CDR3 is 14 amino acids long. Sequencing was carried out using PBMCs or T cells enriched from blood (not recorded which). The V call is TRBV14, the J call TRBJ2-1, with 8 positions matching TRBD2. This sequence originates from a young woman with acute COVID-19. CDR3 in amino acids: CASSQRGVPREQFF. Here the CDR3 DNA reads TGTGCCAGCAGCCAGCGGGGGGTCCCGCGTGAGCAGTTCTTC.